Listed here is a single T cell receptor beta chain. The record originates from a study of blood T cell repertoires in COVID-19. This CDR3 comprises 11 residues. V gave up 2 bases and J gave up 5 bases, with 7 bases separating them. The germline gives CDR1 DFQATT, CDR2 SNEGSKA (reference sequence). Source study methods: Amplification of reference gene primers was used by the study to estimate nucleated cell counts. Clones were sequenced by immunoSEQ multiplex PCR, and TCRdb holds only the in-frame ones, with some missing. V, J and clone size derive from that table, while D and trimming were established from the DNA sequence. The sample includes roughly 100,000 clones, around 85% of them seen just once.

This sequence was found in a woman in her seventies with active or convalescent COVID-19. Sequencing was carried out using peripheral blood. The V gene is TRBV20-1, the J gene TRBJ2-7, with a possible D match to TRBD1 (6 bases). As DNA, the CDR3 is TGCAGTGCTAGACGACAGGACGAGCAGTACTTC. It translates to CSARRQDEQYF.